This passage covers 9 T cell receptor beta chains from one sample sequenced in a study of cytomegalovirus exposure and HLA in healthy donors. Use of 60 Vbeta and 13 Jbeta primers characterized the PCR. Sequenced by immunoSEQ multiplex PCR; TCRdb stores in-frame clones only, minus some. This table has about 200,000 clones, approximately 80% appearing once. The sequenced material came from PBMCs. Receptor source: a man aged 50 to 60 in good health and CMV-seronegative.

The chain has TRBV10-3 and TRBJ2-7; D not resolved. The CDR3 contains 13 residues. The germline V gene encodes CDR1 ENHRY and CDR2 SYGVKD. Between the trimmed V and J ends, which lost 0 bases and 3 bases, there was a span of 6 bases. The CDR3 loop reads CAISESADYEQYF. The CDR3 DNA reads as TGTGCCATCAGTGAGTCGGCGGACTACGAGCAGTACTTC.

This clone has just one count. The chain combines TRBV10-1 with TRBJ2-1; 10 positions agree with TRBD2. CDR1 and CDR2 (germline): WNHNN, SYGVQD (reference sequence). This CDR3 has 17 amino acids. The V gene end was trimmed by 0 bases and the J gene end by 5 bases; junction bases not matched to a gene: 7. Written as DNA, the CDR3 is TGCGCCAGCAGTGAGTCAAAACTAGCGGGAACCCACAATGAGCAGTTCTTC. Translation: CASSESKLAGTHNEQFF.

This clone appeared once. This chain connects TRBV7-9 to TRBJ2-2, with D maybe TRBD2 (5 bases). The CDR3 is 11 amino acids. Deletions cut 10 bases from V and 6 bases from J, with 9 bases between. Germline loops: CDR1 SEHNR, CDR2 FQNEAQ (reference sequence). This chain's CDR3 is CATLAPGELFF. CDR3 sequence (DNA): TGTGCCACCCTAGCCCCCGGGGAGCTGTTTTTT. Variable domain in full (rest from reference TRBV7-9 and TRBJ2-2): DTGVSQNPRHKITKRGQNVTFRCDPISEHNRLYWYRQTLGQGPEFLTYFQNEAQLEKSRLLSDRFSAERPKGSFSTLEIQRTEQGDSAMYLCATLAPGELFFGEGSRLTVL.

The CDR3 DNA is TGCGCCAGCAGCCCTAGAGCGGGAGTTACCGGGGAGCTGTTTTTT. Its translation: CASSPRAGVTGELFF. J is TRBJ2-2 and V is TRBV5-1; 8 nucleotides align to TRBD2. V lost 4 bases, J lost 5 bases, and 7 bases stayed unmatched. This CDR3 has 15 residues. Germline V gene lookup returns CDR1 SGHRS and CDR2 YFSETQ.

The J gene is TRBJ2-7, the V gene TRBV7-9; maybe TRBD2 (5 bases). The length of the CDR3 is 14 residues. The V end was cut by 1 base, the J end by 2 bases, with 9 bases between. Germline CDR1 SEHNR, CDR2 FQNEAQ (reference sequence). The CDR3 coding sequence is TGTGCCAGCAGCTTAGGGAGGACCACCTACGAGCAGTACTTC. This gives the protein CASSLGRTTYEQYF.

The chain has TRBV29-1 and TRBJ1-1, with D unresolved. This CDR3 has 14 residues. Deletions cut 4 bases from V and 5 bases from J, with 17 bases between. Germline CDR1 reads SQVTM; CDR2 reads ANQGSEA. CDR3 sequence reads: CSVAEPGWATEAFF. In DNA, the CDR3 is TGCAGCGTTGCGGAGCCGGGATGGGCAACTGAAGCTTTCTTT.

The CDR3 region is CAWSRQGDGYTF. CDR3 in DNA: TGTGCCTGGAGTCGACAGGGAGATGGCTACACCTTC. The V and J genes are TRBV30 and TRBJ1-2; 7 bases fit TRBD1. J gave up 6 bases and V 2 bases, and 3 bases lay outside the gene matches. Germline V gene lookup returns CDR1 GTSNPN and CDR2 SVGIG (reference sequence). The CDR3 loop spans 12 amino acids.

The chain is built from TRBV4-2 and TRBJ1-2, with a weak D call TRBD1 (6 bases). This CDR3 region has 13 residues. Germline assignment: CDR1 LGHNA and CDR2 YNFKEQ. Trimming pared 3 bases from V and 8 bases from J, leaving 13 bases between. The CDR3 DNA follows: TGTGCCAGCAGCCAGCAACAGGGATGGGGCTACACCTTC. Translating gives CASSQQQGWGYTF.

V is TRBV4-2 and J is TRBJ1-2, with D possibly being TRBD1 (5 bases). Germline-derived CDR1 and CDR2 are LGHNA and YNFKEQ. Trimming stripped 4 bases from V and 2 bases from J, with 14 bases between. The CDR3 has 15 amino acids. CDR3 nucleotide sequence: TGTGCCAGCAGCCCAGACGACAGCCGCAACTATGGCTACACCTTC. This encodes CASSPDDSRNYGYTF.